The rows below give T cell receptor beta chains drawn from one sample of a study of blood T cell repertoires in COVID-19. The data were produced by immunoSEQ multiplex PCR, yet TCRdb's version contains in-frame clones alone and is incomplete. The sample consists of 45,000 to 65,000 clones, 75% to 90% of them appearing once. Sequenced input: peripheral blood. These receptor sequences come from a human donor with acute or convalescent COVID-19. The donor label of this sample is uncertain. The CDR3 runs from the conserved cysteine through the conserved F or W. Fields, in order: V gene, J gene, clone size, D gene, CDR3 protein, CDR3 DNA. The D gene is left open where the match is weak. Where a row states a size, it is once, few, many or the class of an expanded clone; other rows omit it.

TRBV18	TRBJ2-1	.	.	CASSPTLASGEQFF	TGTGCCAGCTCGCCCACTCTAGCGAGTGGTGAGCAGTTCTTC
TRBV7-9	TRBJ1-1	.	TRBD1	CALHGTGLMLQYKWTEAFF	TGTGCCCTCCACGGGACAGGGCTAATGCTTCAGTACAAATGGACTGAAGCTTTCTTT
TRBV29-1	TRBJ1-3	.	.	CSVQGFSGNTIYF	TGCAGCGTACAGGGATTCTCTGGAAACACCATATATTTT
TRBV7-2	TRBJ2-3	.	TRBD2	CASSSRTSGDTQYF	TGTGCCAGCAGCTCCCGGACTAGCGGGGATACGCAGTATTTT
TRBV5-1	TRBJ2-7	.	.	CASSLGWGRTYEQYF	TGCGCCAGCAGCTTGGGCTGGGGGCGGACCTACGAGCAGTACTTC
TRBV19	TRBJ2-7	few	.	CASSISPGTGSVEQYF	TGTGCCAGTAGTATCTCACCCGGAACAGGGTCTGTCGAGCAGTACTTC
TRBV29-1	TRBJ1-3	.	TRBD1	CSVQSGGLGNTIYF	TGCAGCGTTCAGTCAGGGGGCCTTGGAAACACCATATATTTT
TRBV24-1	TRBJ2-3	.	TRBD2	CATSDSNSGVTDTQYF	TGTGCCACCAGTGATTCGAATAGCGGGGTGACAGATACGCAGTATTTT
TRBV28	TRBJ2-3	.	.	CASSSRLTDTQYF	TGTGCCAGCAGTTCGCGACTTACAGATACGCAGTATTTT
TRBV28	TRBJ1-2	.	.	CASSRGRVLYVYTF	TGTGCCAGCAGCCGAGGGAGGGTACTCTATGTCTACACCTTC